What follows are 28 T cell receptor beta chains derived from one specimen sequenced in a study of PD-1 blockade in classical Hodgkin lymphoma. Method: immunoSEQ multiplex PCR; TCRdb's copy keeps in-frame clones and lacks some. Here the sample spans about 75,000 clones, around 93% being singletons. Each patient experienced a relapse that followed autologous stem cell transplantation, and brentuximab vedotin exposure varied. The sequencing used peripheral blood mononuclear cells (PBMCs), collected at baseline. These receptors were taken from a human donor with classical Hodgkin lymphoma.

The chain joins TRBV4-2 to TRBJ2-1; 10 positions match TRBD2. Trimming cost V 1 base and J 5 bases; bases outside gene matches: 5. CDR3 length equals 16 residues. The germline V gene has CDR1 LGHNA and CDR2 YNFKEQ. This CDR3 reads CASSQVSSGRNNEQFF. CDR3 DNA sequence: TGTGCCAGCAGCCAAGTATCTAGCGGGAGAAACAATGAGCAGTTCTTC.

CDR3 sequence: CASSQSGSGITYEQYF. The CDR3 nucleotides are TGTGCCAGCAGTCAAAGTGGTAGCGGGATAACCTACGAGCAGTACTTC. V gene TRBV28 combines with J gene TRBJ2-7; 8 bases map to TRBD2. The V gene end was trimmed by 5 bases and the J gene end by 2 bases; junction bases not matched to a gene: 11. The germline V gene encodes CDR1 MDHEN and CDR2 SYDVKM. The CDR3 sequence is 16 residues long.

The chain carries TRBV29-1 and TRBJ2-3; a weak D match, TRBD2 (5 bases). The CDR3 extends over 14 amino acids. Trimming shortened V by 6 bases and J by 0 bases, and 13 bases separated the two germline ends. Per the germline V gene, CDR1 is SQVTM and CDR2 is ANQGSEA. The CDR3 DNA reads as TGCAGCGTCACTAGGCTTGTGAGCACAGATACGCAGTATTTT. This encodes CSVTRLVSTDTQYF.

The V gene is TRBV30, the J gene TRBJ2-1, with 10 bases fitting TRBD2. Germline CDR1 reads GTSNPN; CDR2 reads SVGIG (reference sequence). This CDR3 contains 15 residues. V lost 3 bases, J lost 2 bases, and 4 bases stayed unmatched. CDR3 nucleotides: TGTGCCTGGAGGGGCGGGACTAGCGCCTACAATGAGCAGTTCTTC. Translated: CAWRGGTSAYNEQFF. Together with reference TRBV30 and TRBJ2-1, the CDR3 gives the full variable domain: SQTIHQWPATLVQPVGSPLSLECTVEGTSNPNLYWYRQAAGRGLQLLFYSVGIGQISSEVPQNLSASRPQDRQFILSSKKLLLSDSGFYLCAWRGGTSAYNEQFFGPGTRLTVL.

V is TRBV6-5 and J is TRBJ2-7, with a weak D call TRBD1 (6 bases). V was trimmed by 0 bases and J by 3 bases, leaving 12 bases between them. CDR1 is MNHEY, CDR2 SVGAGI, per germline. The CDR3 sequence is 15 residues long. CDR3: CASSYSSGVRYEQYF. The CDR3 bases are TGTGCCAGCAGTTACTCCTCAGGGGTCCGCTACGAGCAGTACTTC.

The rearrangement links TRBV7-6 to TRBJ2-7; TRBD1 matches 7 bases. The CDR3 spans 13 residues. The germline V gene encodes CDR1 SGHVS and CDR2 FNYEAQ. V lost 5 bases, J lost 5 bases, and 6 bases stayed unmatched. This CDR3 reads CASSTGTAHEQYF. In DNA form, the CDR3 reads TGTGCCAGCAGCACCGGGACAGCACACGAGCAGTACTTC.

The V call is TRBV14, the J call TRBJ2-1, with D possibly being TRBD2 (5 bases). V lost 4 bases and J 7 bases, leaving 17 bases between the germline ends. Germline values: CDR1 SGHDN, CDR2 FVKESK. CDR3 length: 15 residues. The chain's CDR3 is CASSPQTIARNEQFF. CDR3 bases: TGTGCCAGCAGCCCCCAGACTATAGCAAGGAATGAGCAGTTCTTC. Using reference TRBV14 and TRBJ2-1 for the parts outside the CDR3, the full variable domain is EAGVTQFPSHSVIEKGQTVTLRCDPISGHDNLYWYRRVMGKEIKFLLHFVKESKQDESGMPNNRFLAERTGGTYSTLKVQPAELEDSGVYFCASSPQTIARNEQFFGPGTRLTVL.

This clone was detected only once. This chain links TRBV7-9 with TRBJ2-7; D possibly matches TRBD1 or TRBD2 (6 bases each). The CDR3 consists of 16 residues. Trimming left V 6 bases short and J 1 base short, with 19 bases between. Germline V gene lookup returns CDR1 SEHNR and CDR2 FQNEAQ (reference sequence). CDR3 DNA: TGTGCCAGCAGTCTAGGGTGGGGGGCACCATCCTACGAGCAGTACTTC. This sequence encodes CASSLGWGAPSYEQYF.

The gene calls are TRBV27 and TRBJ2-5, with TRBD2 identical over 14 bases. V was pared by 3 bases and J by 1 base, with 4 bases of the junction left unmatched. Germline V gene sequence: CDR1 MNHEY, CDR2 SMNVEV (reference sequence). The length of the CDR3 is 17 residues. CDR3 nucleotides: TGTGCCAGCAGTTTCCATGGGACTAGCGGGGGCCAAGAGACCCAGTACTTC. Its translation: CASSFHGTSGGQETQYF.

The gene calls are TRBV4-1 and TRBJ2-3; 11 nucleotides align to TRBD1. The V gene's germline CDR1 is MGHRA and CDR2 YSYEKL. The CDR3 has 16 amino acids. The J segment lost 2 bases and the V segment lost 4 bases, leaving 5 bases of the junction unmatched. In DNA, the CDR3 is TGCGCCAGCAGCCGCGCCGGACAGGGGGCCACAGATACGCAGTATTTT. Protein product: CASSRAGQGATDTQYF.

The J gene is TRBJ1-2, the V gene TRBV27; D uncertain. The CDR3 runs to 13 residues. V was cut by 0 bases and J by 6 bases, with 8 bases left in between. The germline CDR1 and CDR2 sequences are MNHEY and SMNVEV (reference sequence). CDR3 in amino acids: CASSLSIGDGYTF. CDR3 bases: TGTGCCAGCAGTTTATCTATCGGGGATGGCTACACCTTC.

This chain uses TRBV29-1 with TRBJ1-5, with D tentatively TRBD1 (5 bases). CDR1 and CDR2 from the germline V gene are SQVTM and ANQGSEA. CDR3 size: 13 residues. Trimming shortened V by 7 bases and J by 5 bases, and 15 bases separated the two germline ends. The CDR3 region is CSAKTGPYQPQHF. DNA for the CDR3: TGCAGCGCCAAAACAGGCCCCTATCAGCCCCAGCATTTT.

V is TRBV5-1 and J is TRBJ2-5; tentative D call: TRBD2 (6 bases). The CDR3 extends over 16 amino acids. The V end was cut by 4 bases, the J end by 3 bases, with 19 bases between. Germline assignment: CDR1 SGHRS and CDR2 YFSETQ. The CDR3 region is CASSPLPGTSKETQYF. The DNA of the CDR3 is TGCGCCAGCAGCCCACTCCCCGGGACTTCCAAAGAGACCCAGTACTTC.

This sequence joins TRBV6-1 and TRBJ2-7; 7 bases are shared with TRBD1. V was clipped by 2 bases and J by 0 bases; unmatched bases: 10. The V gene's germline CDR1 is MNHNS and CDR2 SASEGT. The CDR3 runs to 17 residues. CDR3 region: CASSETDKQGTSYEQYF. In nucleotides, the CDR3 is TGTGCCAGCAGTGAAACGGACAAACAGGGGACCTCCTACGAGCAGTACTTC.

This chain links TRBV7-9 with TRBJ2-1; D may be TRBD1 (6 bases). Trimming removed 8 bases at V and 8 bases at J, with 16 bases between. The CDR3 has 13 residues. Germline CDR1 and CDR2: SEHNR and FQNEAQ (reference sequence). CDR3 nucleotide sequence: TGTGCCAGCCTCATCGCAGGGGTTCATGAGCAGTTCTTC. Its protein is CASLIAGVHEQFF.

The J gene is TRBJ2-7, the V gene TRBV27, with 9 bases that match TRBD1. Looked up from germline, CDR1 is MNHEY and CDR2 is SMNVEV (reference sequence). This CDR3 region has 15 residues. After removal of 6 bases from V and 3 bases from J, the junction contained 9 bases not matched to a gene. The CDR3 DNA is TGTGCCAGCAGCCTACGTACGGGACAGGGCTACGAGCAGTACTTC. Its translation is CASSLRTGQGYEQYF.

The chain combines TRBV4-1 with TRBJ2-5, with TRBD2 matching over 8 bases. CDR1 and CDR2 (germline): MGHRA, YSYEKL. V gave up 1 base and J gave up 5 bases; unmatched junction bases: 12. The CDR3 is 17 amino acids. DNA of the CDR3: TGCGCCAGCAGCCAAGTATCTGGCGGGAGGTGGTCGGAGACCCAGTACTTC. This codes for CASSQVSGGRWSETQYF.

This clone has only one observation. The chain joins TRBV7-8 to TRBJ2-7; perhaps TRBD2 as D (5 bases). Per the germline V gene, CDR1 is SGHVS and CDR2 is FQNEAQ. CDR3 length: 15 amino acids. Trimming took off 6 bases at V and 6 bases at J, with 21 bases between the two ends. The CDR3 DNA reads as TGTGCCAGCAGTCGCCAACTAGTCCTGGGCTCCGAGCAGTACTTC. It is translated as CASSRQLVLGSEQYF.

The chain has TRBV6-6 and TRBJ2-1, with D unresolved. CDR1 is MNHNY, CDR2 SVGAGI, per germline (reference sequence). The CDR3 is 13 amino acids. Trimming cost V 9 bases and J 3 bases, with 12 bases left between them. CDR3 in amino acids: CASGLVRYNEQFF. In nucleotides, the CDR3 is TGTGCCAGTGGGTTGGTGCGCTACAATGAGCAGTTCTTC.

This clone has a single count. This rearrangement joins TRBV5-1 to TRBJ1-1, with unresolved D. With 4 bases removed from V and 1 base from J, the gap between germline ends came to 20 bases. CDR1 is SGHRS and CDR2 is YFSETQ in the germline V gene. The CDR3 contains 17 residues. CDR3 amino acids: CASSPTPASRGNTEAFF. The CDR3 bases are TGCGCCAGCAGCCCCACCCCTGCGAGCCGGGGGAACACTGAAGCTTTCTTT.

Points on this clone: The germline gene is not matched at one end of the junction; a read error may be the cause. The sample holds other DNA sequences that translate to the same CDR3. The chain couples TRBV7-2 to TRBJ2-1, with 7 bases fitting TRBD1. CDR1 is SGHTA, CDR2 FQGNSA, per germline. The length of the CDR3 is 12 residues. The CDR3 region has the DNA TGTGCTAGCAGCCGACAGGGTATTGAGCAGTTCTTC. It specifies CASSRQGIEQFF.

This clone was observed a single time. V usage is TRBV7-9 and J usage is TRBJ2-2; 9 bases agree with TRBD2. The germline V gene has CDR1 SEHNR and CDR2 FQNEAQ (reference sequence). CDR3 length equals 16 residues. The V and J ends lost 0 bases and 3 bases, in that order; junction bases with no gene match: 2. CDR3 amino acids: CASSLAIAGDTGELFF. Written as DNA, the CDR3 is TGTGCCAGCAGCTTAGCCATAGCGGGAGACACCGGGGAGCTGTTTTTT.

This sequence joins TRBV5-1 and TRBJ1-2; the match to TRBD1 covers 7 bases. The ends lost 0 bases at V and 3 bases at J; junction bases unmatched: 5. This CDR3 is 15 amino acids long. Germline values: CDR1 SGHRS, CDR2 YFSETQ. Here the CDR3 DNA reads TGCGCCAGCAGCTTGGGACAGGGCGTCGACTATGGCTACACCTTC. Its protein is CASSLGQGVDYGYTF.

This chain connects TRBV5-6 to TRBJ2-3, with unresolved D. This CDR3 has 12 amino acids. With 3 bases removed from V and 3 bases from J, the gap between germline ends came to 5 bases. Germline V CDR1 and CDR2: SGHDT, YYEEEE. CDR3 sequence (DNA): TGTGCCAGCAGCTACGGAACAGATACGCAGTATTTT. Protein: CASSYGTDTQYF.

This chain connects TRBV5-5 to TRBJ2-3, with a tentative D call TRBD2 (5 bases). V dropped 2 bases and J dropped 5 bases, with 12 bases sitting between them. This CDR3 has 14 amino acids. CDR1 and CDR2 (germline): SGHKS, YYEKEE (reference sequence). Here the CDR3 DNA reads TGTGCCAGCAGCTTTCTTGAAGAGGGAGATACGCAGTATTTT. Residues: CASSFLEEGDTQYF. The complete variable domain, with remaining parts taken from reference TRBV5-5 and TRBJ2-3, reads DAGVTQSPTHLIKTRGQQVTLRCSPISGHKSVSWYQQVLGQGPQFIFQYYEKEERGRGNFPDRFSARQFPNYSSELNVNALLLGDSALYLCASSFLEEGDTQYFGPGTRLTVL.

The J gene is TRBJ1-4, the V gene TRBV7-9; 10 bases agree with TRBD1. CDR1 and CDR2 from the germline V gene are SEHNR and FQNEAQ (reference sequence). The CDR3 is 14 residues long. Trimming took 5 bases from V and 5 from J; bases not matched to a gene: 2. The CDR3 nucleotides read TGTGCCAGCAGCAGGACAGGGGGGAATGAAAAACTGTTTTTT. Translating gives CASSRTGGNEKLFF.

The chain links TRBV27 to TRBJ2-7; D gene ambiguous. The CDR3 is 13 amino acids. Germline V CDR1 and CDR2: MNHEY, SMNVEV (reference sequence). Trimming took 0 bases from V and 3 from J, leaving 6 bases between them. The CDR3 DNA reads as TGTGCCAGCAGTTTATCGTCCATCTACGAGCAGTACTTC. Residues: CASSLSSIYEQYF.

The rearrangement uses TRBV19 and TRBJ1-1; no clear D. The CDR3 runs 13 residues. V dropped 6 bases and J dropped 1 base, with 9 bases sitting between them. From germline, CDR1 is LNHDA and CDR2 SQIVND (reference sequence). CDR3 in DNA: TGTGCCAGTAGGATTCAGGAGAACACTGAAGCTTTCTTT. Its translation: CASRIQENTEAFF.